The next 21 T cell receptor beta chains were all read from a single sample in a study of control samples from healthy donors and cancer patients. TCRdb's copy holds only in-frame clones and misses some; the assay was immunoSEQ multiplex PCR. The sample lists 150,000 to 200,000 clones, approximately 93% occurring once. Sequencing used blood. These receptor sequences come from a middle-aged woman in good health.

The gene calls are TRBV19 and TRBJ2-1, with D perhaps matching TRBD1 or TRBD2 (5 bases each). CDR1 and CDR2 from the germline V gene are LNHDA and SQIVND (reference sequence). Trimming stripped 6 bases from V and 8 bases from J, with 20 bases between. The CDR3 has 15 residues. The CDR3 coding sequence is TGTGCCAGTAGGGGGGACGTGGGATCCCGGGATGAGCAGTTCTTC. It specifies CASRGDVGSRDEQFF.

The J gene is TRBJ1-5, the V gene TRBV5-1; maybe TRBD1 (6 bases). Trimming took off 0 bases at V and 5 bases at J, with 9 bases between the two ends. The CDR3 contains 14 residues. Looked up from germline, CDR1 is SGHRS and CDR2 is YFSETQ. CDR3 amino acids: CASSLEGVDQPQHF. In nucleotides, the CDR3 is TGCGCCAGCAGCTTGGAGGGGGTGGATCAGCCCCAGCATTTT. Variable domain in full (rest from reference TRBV5-1 and TRBJ1-5): KAGVTQTPRYLIKTRGQQVTLSCSPISGHRSVSWYQQTPGQGLQFLFEYFSETQRNKGNFPGRFSGRQFSNSRSEMNVSTLELGDSALYLCASSLEGVDQPQHFGDGTRLSIL.

The chain recombines TRBV11-3 with TRBJ2-3; 9 positions match TRBD1. Germline CDR1 SGHNT, CDR2 YENEEA. This CDR3 has 15 residues. Unmatched junction bases numbered 7, after V lost 5 bases and J lost 4 bases. For the CDR3, the DNA is TGTGCCAGCAGCCGCCGGACAGGGGATTCAGATACGCAGTATTTT. This codes for CASSRRTGDSDTQYF.

This rearrangement joins TRBV7-9 to TRBJ1-2; no definite D call. Germline CDR1 and CDR2: SEHNR and FQNEAQ (reference sequence). V was cut by 1 base and J by 5 bases, with 5 bases left in between. The CDR3 extends over 12 amino acids. CDR3 coding DNA: TGTGCCAGCAGCTTAGAGGGTTATGGCTACACCTTC. Its translation is CASSLEGYGYTF.

This sequence joins TRBV4-1 and TRBJ1-1; D gene unclear. Trimming stripped 6 bases from V and 7 bases from J, with 18 bases between. There are 14 residues in the CDR3. The germline CDR1 and CDR2 sequences are MGHRA and YSYEKL. The CDR3 bases are TGCGCCAGCAGAACTCTGGGTAGTAAGGATGAAGCTTTCTTT. Protein sequence: CASRTLGSKDEAFF.

This chain connects TRBV15 to TRBJ2-7, with D possibly called TRBD1 or TRBD2 (5 bases each). Germline CDR1 is LNHNV and CDR2 is YYDKDF (reference sequence). The CDR3 extends over 12 amino acids. V gave up 6 bases and J gave up 6 bases, with 12 bases separating them. The CDR3 spells CATRGRGAEQYF. In DNA form, the CDR3 reads TGTGCCACCAGAGGCCGAGGGGCCGAGCAGTACTTC.

CDR3 sequence: CASSPPPGRKIPGGYGYTF. CDR3 coding DNA: TGTGCCAGCAGTCCGCCCCCCGGCAGGAAGATACCAGGGGGCTATGGCTACACCTTC. The V and J genes are TRBV27 and TRBJ1-2; 7 bases line up with TRBD1. The CDR3 is 19 residues long. CDR1 MNHEY and CDR2 SMNVEV come from the germline V gene (reference sequence). The junction had 22 bases not matched to a gene; V was cut back by 5 bases and J by 4 bases.

This chain links TRBV9 with TRBJ1-2; D is unresolved. Germline-derived CDR1 and CDR2 are SGDLS and YYNGEE. Trimming stripped 6 bases from V and 8 bases from J, with 11 bases between. The CDR3 length is 11 residues. The CDR3 coding sequence is TGTGCCAGCACCGACATGGTCGGCTACACCTTC. Translating gives CASTDMVGYTF.

This sequence joins TRBV2 and TRBJ2-7; 7 bases match TRBD2. The junction had 9 bases not matched to a gene; V was cut back by 6 bases and J by 1 base. Germline V lookup: CDR1 SNHLY, CDR2 FYNNEI. The CDR3 extends over 15 amino acids. CDR3 coding DNA: TGTGCCAGCAGCCTCACTCCGGGACTATCCTACGAGCAGTACTTC. It translates to CASSLTPGLSYEQYF. The variable domain in full, with the rest retrieved from reference TRBV2 and TRBJ2-7, is EPEVTQTPSHQVTQMGQEVILRCVPISNHLYFYWYRQILGQKVEFLVSFYNNEISEKSEIFDDQFSVERPDGSNFTLKIRSTKLEDSAMYFCASSLTPGLSYEQYFGPGTRLTVT.

The genes are TRBV5-1 and TRBJ2-1; 12 positions agree with TRBD2. The germline CDR1 and CDR2 sequences are SGHRS and YFSETQ. J gave up 1 base and V 0 bases, and 5 bases lay outside the gene matches. The CDR3 sequence is 18 residues long. In nucleotides, the CDR3 is TGCGCCAGCAGCTTGGGAGGGACTAGCGGGTCTTCCTACAATGAGCAGTTCTTC. Its protein is CASSLGGTSGSSYNEQFF.

This clone was detected once. V gene TRBV21-1 combines with J gene TRBJ2-7; TRBD2, the table's D call, lacks a check against the DNA. TRBV21-1 is a pseudogene. This CDR3 contains 17 residues. The CDR3: CASSKGLAGGSSYEQYF. The CDR3 DNA is TGTGCCAGCAGCAAAGGACTAGCGGGGGGATCCTCCTACGAGCAGTACTTC.

V usage is TRBV5-4 and J usage is TRBJ1-4, with D possibly matching TRBD1 (5 bases). Deletions cut 4 bases from V and 8 bases from J, with 18 bases between. This CDR3 comprises 15 residues. Germline V gene data show CDR1 as SGHNT and CDR2 as YYREEE (reference sequence). The CDR3 region has the DNA TGTGCCAGCAGCCCAGGAGTCCAGGGTCCCGAAAAACTGTTTTTT. Its protein is CASSPGVQGPEKLFF.

The rearrangement joins TRBV6-5 to TRBJ2-7; D ambiguous. The CDR3 has 12 residues. Germline loops: CDR1 MNHEY, CDR2 SVGAGI. Trimming took off 0 bases at V and 13 bases at J, with 13 bases between the two ends. The CDR3 DNA sequence: TGTGCCAGCAGTTACTCGATCGCCCCCCTCTACTTC. Its protein product is CASSYSIAPLYF.

This sequence joins TRBV19 and TRBJ1-5; 7 bases map to TRBD1. The CDR3 length is 14 residues. Germline CDR1 LNHDA, CDR2 SQIVND (reference sequence). The junction had 5 bases not matched to a gene; V was cut back by 6 bases and J by 3 bases. The CDR3 loop reads CASRHTGDNQPQHF. DNA for the CDR3: TGTGCCAGTAGGCACACAGGGGACAATCAGCCCCAGCATTTT. The whole variable domain, filled in from reference TRBV19 and TRBJ1-5, reads DGGITQSPKYLFRKEGQNVTLSCEQNLNHDAMYWYRQDPGQGLRLIYYSQIVNDFQKGDIAEGYSVSREKKESFPLTVTSAQKNPTAFYLCASRHTGDNQPQHFGDGTRLSIL.

J is TRBJ2-1 and V is TRBV29-1; 14 bases line up with TRBD2. Germline loops: CDR1 SQVTM, CDR2 ANQGSEA. Unmatched junction bases numbered 29, after V lost 7 bases and J lost 12 bases. This CDR3 has 20 residues. The CDR3 spells CSATGDRGGTSGRGRNGQFF. CDR3 in DNA: TGCAGCGCTACCGGGGACAGGGGAGGGACTAGCGGGAGAGGACGGAACGGGCAGTTCTTC.

V gene TRBV7-3 combines with J gene TRBJ1-5; D possibly corresponds to TRBD1 (5 bases). The CDR3 totals 13 residues. V was shortened by 5 bases and J by 6 bases, with 11 bases between the two germline ends. Germline V gene data show CDR1 as SGHTA and CDR2 as FQGTGA. The CDR3 loop reads CASSRGPGQPQHF. The CDR3 coding sequence is TGTGCCAGCAGCCGGGGCCCGGGTCAGCCCCAGCATTTT.

As regards this clone: Other DNA sequences in the same sample also yield this CDR3. This chain uses TRBV11-2 with TRBJ1-1, with 7 nucleotides matching TRBD1. V was clipped by 1 base and J by 4 bases; unmatched bases: 3. The CDR3 contains 14 residues. Germline assignment: CDR1 SGHAT and CDR2 FQNNGV. The CDR3 region has the DNA TGTGCCAGCAGCTTAGGACAGGGCTCCACTGAAGCTTTCTTT. Amino acids: CASSLGQGSTEAFF.

To note about this clone: The sample contains more than one DNA sequence encoding this CDR3. The rearrangement joins TRBV18 to TRBJ1-4; D call uncertain. Per the germline V gene, CDR1 is KGHSH and CDR2 is LQKENI. Trimming removed 3 bases at V and 1 base at J, with 6 bases between. The CDR3 is 14 amino acids. The CDR3 nucleotides read TGTGCCAGCTCACCTCGGGGAACTAATGAAAAACTGTTTTTT. It specifies CASSPRGTNEKLFF.

The V gene is TRBV25-1, the J gene TRBJ1-3; 7 nucleotides line up with TRBD1. Looked up from germline, CDR1 is MGHDK and CDR2 is SYGVNS. The CDR3 consists of 13 residues. Trimming cost V 7 bases and J 4 bases; bases outside gene matches: 4. CDR3 loop: CASTRDRGNTIYF. The CDR3 DNA follows: TGTGCCAGCACCCGGGACAGAGGAAACACCATATATTTT.

The genes are TRBV6-2 or TRBV6-3 and TRBJ1-2; no firm D call. The CDR3 consists of 14 residues. The germline V and J ends were trimmed by 2 bases and 3 bases, with 10 bases remaining between them. Germline CDR1 MNHEY, CDR2 SVGEGT. DNA of the CDR3: TGTGCCAGCAGTTACCTGGCCATGGACTATGGCTACACCTTC. This gives the protein CASSYLAMDYGYTF.

This clone came up once. Within the sample, other DNA sequences also encode this same CDR3. The J gene is TRBJ2-1, the V gene TRBV7-2; maybe TRBD2 (5 bases). The CDR3 has 15 residues. V shed 0 bases and J shed 0 bases, with 6 bases lying between them. Germline-derived CDR1 and CDR2 are SGHTA and FQGNSA. CDR3 in amino acids: CASSLAGSSYNEQFF. The CDR3 DNA reads TGTGCCAGCAGCTTAGCGGGGAGCTCCTACAATGAGCAGTTCTTC.